This T cell receptor beta chain was observed in a study of blood T cells in healthy people across ages. Each donor's blood draw was roughly 9.5 milliliters of peripheral blood. Next came a second PCR, run for about 7 to 12 cycles, which used a sample-barcoded 5' primer along with a J-beta primer mix. MiXCR, applied by TCRdb to the 5' RACE reads, yields one record per CDR3 protein. The repertoire consists of 1,500,000 or so distinct CDR3 sequences, with 45% to 70% occurring once and the leading ten covering over 6.5%. J was trimmed by 6 bases and V by 4 bases; bases with no gene match: 8. This CDR3 comprises 15 residues. Germline CDR1 MNHEY, CDR2 SVGAGI.

The receptor was derived from a man aged 18 to 29 in good health. The chain recombines TRBV6-5 with TRBJ2-2; 7 bases match TRBD1. Sequencing was performed on blood. Here the CDR3 DNA reads TGTGCCAGCAGTTCCCCTGGGACAGAGCCCGGGGAGCTGTTTTTT. It encodes CASSSPGTEPGELFF.